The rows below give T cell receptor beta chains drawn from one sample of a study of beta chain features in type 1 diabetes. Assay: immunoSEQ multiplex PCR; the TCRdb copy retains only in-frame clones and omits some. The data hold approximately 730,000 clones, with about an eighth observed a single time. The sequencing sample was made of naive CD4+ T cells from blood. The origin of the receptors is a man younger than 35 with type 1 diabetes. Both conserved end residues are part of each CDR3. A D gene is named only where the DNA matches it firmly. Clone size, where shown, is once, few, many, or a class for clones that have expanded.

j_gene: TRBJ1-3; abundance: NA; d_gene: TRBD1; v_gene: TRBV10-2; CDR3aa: CASSGPGGSGNTIYF; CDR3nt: TGCGCCAGCAGTGGTCCAGGGGGCTCTGGAAACACCATATATTTT
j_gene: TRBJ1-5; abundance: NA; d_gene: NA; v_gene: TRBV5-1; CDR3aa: CASSPGDYSNQPQHF; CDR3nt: TGCGCCAGCAGCCCAGGGGATTATAGCAATCAGCCCCAGCATTTT
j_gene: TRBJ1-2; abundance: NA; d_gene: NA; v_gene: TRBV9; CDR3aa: CASSVVNEANYGYTF; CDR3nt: TGTGCCAGCAGCGTAGTCAACGAAGCTAACTATGGCTACACCTTC
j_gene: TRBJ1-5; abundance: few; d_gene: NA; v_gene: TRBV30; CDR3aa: CAWSETGNQPQHF; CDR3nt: TGTGCCTGGAGTGAAACAGGGAATCAGCCCCAGCATTTT
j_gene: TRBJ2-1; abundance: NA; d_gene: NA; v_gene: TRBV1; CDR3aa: CTSSQEATSGGRDYNEQFF; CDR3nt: TGCACCAGCAGCCAAGAGGCGACTAGCGGGGGTAGGGACTACAATGAGCAGTTCTTC
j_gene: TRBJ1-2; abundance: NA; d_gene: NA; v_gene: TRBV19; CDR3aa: CASSTDELIYGYTF; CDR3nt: TGTGCCAGTAGTACGGACGAGTTGATATATGGCTACACCTTC
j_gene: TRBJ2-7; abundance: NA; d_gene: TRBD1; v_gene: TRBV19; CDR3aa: CASSIDPGQGRQQYF; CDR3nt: TGTGCCAGTAGTATAGACCCGGGACAGGGGAGACAGCAGTACTTC
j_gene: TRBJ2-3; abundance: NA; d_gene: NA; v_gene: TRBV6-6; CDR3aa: CASKDFSTDTQYF; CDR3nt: TGTGCCAGCAAAGATTTTAGCACAGATACGCAGTATTTT
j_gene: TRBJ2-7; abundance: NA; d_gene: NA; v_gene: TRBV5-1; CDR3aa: CASSQNQGTYEQYF; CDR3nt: TGCGCCAGCAGCCAGAACCAGGGAACCTACGAGCAGTACTTC
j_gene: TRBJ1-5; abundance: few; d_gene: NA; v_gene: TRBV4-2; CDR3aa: CASSQDAGANQPQHF; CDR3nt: TGTGCCAGCAGCCAAGATGCAGGAGCAAATCAGCCCCAGCATTTT
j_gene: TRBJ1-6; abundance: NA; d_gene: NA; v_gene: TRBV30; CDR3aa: CAWSGRLLTTSPLHF; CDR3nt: TGTGCCTGGAGTGGGAGGCTCCTTACGACTTCACCCCTCCACTTT
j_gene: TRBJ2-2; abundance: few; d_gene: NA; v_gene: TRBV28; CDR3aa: CASSLAPRGDTGELFF; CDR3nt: TGTGCCAGCAGTTTAGCCCCCCGGGGTGACACCGGGGAGCTGTTTTTT
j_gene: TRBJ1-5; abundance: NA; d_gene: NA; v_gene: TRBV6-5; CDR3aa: CASSSEANQPQHF; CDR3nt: TGTGCCAGCAGCAGCGAAGCAAATCAGCCCCAGCATTTT
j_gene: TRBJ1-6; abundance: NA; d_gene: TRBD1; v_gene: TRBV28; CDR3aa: CASSLFDRGVSPLHF; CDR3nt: TGTGCCAGCAGTTTATTCGACAGGGGTGTTTCACCCCTCCACTTT
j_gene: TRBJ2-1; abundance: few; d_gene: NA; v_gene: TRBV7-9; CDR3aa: CASSLKGSGEQFF; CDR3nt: TGTGCCAGCAGCTTAAAGGGGTCGGGTGAGCAGTTCTTC
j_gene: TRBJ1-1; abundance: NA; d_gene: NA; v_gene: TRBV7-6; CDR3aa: CASSSNRGNTEAFF; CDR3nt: TGTGCCAGCAGCTCGAATAGGGGGAACACTGAAGCTTTCTTT
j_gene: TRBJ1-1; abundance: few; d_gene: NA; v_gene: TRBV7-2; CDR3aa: CASSLPGPEAFF; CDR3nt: TGTGCCAGCAGCTTGCCGGGACCTGAAGCTTTCTTT
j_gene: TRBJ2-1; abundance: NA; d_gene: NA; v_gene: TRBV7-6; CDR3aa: CASSLSRGPSSYNEQFF; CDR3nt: TGTGCCAGCAGCTTAAGCCGAGGTCCGAGCTCCTACAATGAGCAGTTCTTC
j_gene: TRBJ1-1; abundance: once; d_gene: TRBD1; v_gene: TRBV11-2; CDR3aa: CASSLEGGLTEAFF; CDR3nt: TGTGCCAGCAGCTTAGAAGGGGGCTTGACTGAAGCTTTCTTT
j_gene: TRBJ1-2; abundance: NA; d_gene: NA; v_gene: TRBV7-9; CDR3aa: CASSLEASTYGYTF; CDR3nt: TGTGCCAGCAGCTTAGAGGCCAGCACCTATGGCTACACCTTC
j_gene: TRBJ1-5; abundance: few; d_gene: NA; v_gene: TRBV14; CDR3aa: CASSQGPPGEPQHF; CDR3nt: TGTGCCAGCAGCCAAGGACCTCCCGGGGAGCCCCAGCATTTT
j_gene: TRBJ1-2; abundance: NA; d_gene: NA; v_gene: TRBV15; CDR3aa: CATSRDLEVGAYGYTF; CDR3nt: TGTGCCACCAGCAGAGATCTGGAAGTTGGAGCTTATGGCTACACCTTC
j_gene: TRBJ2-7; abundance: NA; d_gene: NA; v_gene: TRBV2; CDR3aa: CATKTDSYEQYF; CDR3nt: TGTGCCACAAAGACGGACTCATACGAGCAGTACTTC
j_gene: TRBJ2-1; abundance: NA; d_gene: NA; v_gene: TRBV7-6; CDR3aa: CASSELGGWSYNEQFF; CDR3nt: TGTGCCAGCAGCGAGCTAGGGGGGTGGTCCTACAATGAGCAGTTCTTC
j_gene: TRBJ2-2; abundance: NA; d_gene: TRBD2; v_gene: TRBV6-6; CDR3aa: CASSSRLAGNTGELFF; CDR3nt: TGTGCCAGCAGTTCCCGACTAGCGGGTAACACCGGGGAGCTGTTTTTT
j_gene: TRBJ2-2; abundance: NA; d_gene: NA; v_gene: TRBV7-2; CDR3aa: CASSSGFALRGELFF; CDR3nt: TGTGCCAGCAGCTCGGGATTTGCGCTGCGCGGGGAGCTGTTTTTT
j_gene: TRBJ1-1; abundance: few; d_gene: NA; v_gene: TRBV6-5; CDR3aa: CASSYSGYTEAFF; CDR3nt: TGTGCCAGCAGTTACTCCGGTTACACTGAAGCTTTCTTT
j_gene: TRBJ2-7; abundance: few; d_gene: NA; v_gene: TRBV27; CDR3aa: CASSQFGISSYEQYF; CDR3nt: TGTGCCAGCTCCCAGTTTGGGATTAGCTCCTACGAGCAGTACTTC
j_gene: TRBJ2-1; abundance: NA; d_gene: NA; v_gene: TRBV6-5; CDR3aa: CASIEPLFVGDEQFF; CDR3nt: TGTGCCAGCATTGAGCCACTTTTCGTGGGCGATGAGCAGTTCTTC
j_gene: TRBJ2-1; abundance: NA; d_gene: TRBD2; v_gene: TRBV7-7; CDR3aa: CASSLGLAGEIDEQFF; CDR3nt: TGTGCTAGCAGCCTGGGACTAGCGGGGGAGATCGATGAGCAGTTCTTC
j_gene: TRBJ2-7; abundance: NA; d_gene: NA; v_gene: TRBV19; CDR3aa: CASSTSQDHEQYF; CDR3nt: TGTGCCAGTAGTACCTCACAGGACCACGAGCAGTACTTC
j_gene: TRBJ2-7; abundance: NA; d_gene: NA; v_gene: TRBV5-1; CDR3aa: CASSPQELGRHEQYF; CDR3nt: TGCGCCAGCAGCCCACAGGAACTAGGTCGCCACGAGCAGTACTTC
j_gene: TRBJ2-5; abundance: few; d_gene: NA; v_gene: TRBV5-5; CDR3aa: CASSSGQQETQYF; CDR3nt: TGTGCCAGCAGCTCCGGACAGCAAGAGACCCAGTACTTC
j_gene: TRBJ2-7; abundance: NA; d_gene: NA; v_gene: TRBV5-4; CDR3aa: CASSWDIEEGEQYF; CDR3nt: TGTGCCAGCAGCTGGGACATCGAGGAAGGCGAGCAGTACTTC
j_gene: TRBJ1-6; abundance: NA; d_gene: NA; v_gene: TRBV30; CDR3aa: CAWNLFGRGNSPLHF; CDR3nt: TGTGCCTGGAATTTGTTTGGGAGGGGAAATTCACCCCTCCACTTT
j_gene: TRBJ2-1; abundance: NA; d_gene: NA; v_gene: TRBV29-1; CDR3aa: CSVGDPRENEQFF; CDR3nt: TGCAGCGTTGGTGACCCTCGGGAGAATGAGCAGTTCTTC